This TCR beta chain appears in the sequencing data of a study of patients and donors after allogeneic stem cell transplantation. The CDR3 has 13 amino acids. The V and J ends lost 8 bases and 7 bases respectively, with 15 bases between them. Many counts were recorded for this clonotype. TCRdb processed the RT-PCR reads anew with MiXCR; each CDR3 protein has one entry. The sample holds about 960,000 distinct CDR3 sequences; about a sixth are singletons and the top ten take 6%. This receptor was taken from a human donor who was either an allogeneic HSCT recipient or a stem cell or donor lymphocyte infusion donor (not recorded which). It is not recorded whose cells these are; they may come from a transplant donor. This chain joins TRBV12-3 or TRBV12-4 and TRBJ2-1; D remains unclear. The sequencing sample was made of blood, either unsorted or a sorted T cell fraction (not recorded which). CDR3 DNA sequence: TGTGCCAGCTGCGTGGGGTTCCCAAATGAGCAGTTCTTC. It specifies CASCVGFPNEQFF.